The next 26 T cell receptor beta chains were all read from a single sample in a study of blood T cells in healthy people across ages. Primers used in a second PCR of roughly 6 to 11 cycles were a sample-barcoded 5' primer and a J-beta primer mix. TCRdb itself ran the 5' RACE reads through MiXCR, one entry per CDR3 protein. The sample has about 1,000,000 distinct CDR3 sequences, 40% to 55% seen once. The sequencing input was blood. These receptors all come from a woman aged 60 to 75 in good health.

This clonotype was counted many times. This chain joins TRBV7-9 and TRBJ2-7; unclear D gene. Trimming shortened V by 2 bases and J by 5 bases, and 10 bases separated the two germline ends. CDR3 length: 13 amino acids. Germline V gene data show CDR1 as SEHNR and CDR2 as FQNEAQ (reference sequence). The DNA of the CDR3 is TGTGCCAGCAGCTTACCAAGTGTGGACGAGCAGTACTTC. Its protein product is CASSLPSVDEQYF.

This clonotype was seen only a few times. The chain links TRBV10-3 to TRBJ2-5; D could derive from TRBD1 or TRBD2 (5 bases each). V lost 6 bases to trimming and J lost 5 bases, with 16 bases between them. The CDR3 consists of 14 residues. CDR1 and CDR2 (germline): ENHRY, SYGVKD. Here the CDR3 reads CAIRQTGLKETQYF. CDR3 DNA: TGTGCCATCAGACAAACGGGGCTGAAGGAGACCCAGTACTTC.

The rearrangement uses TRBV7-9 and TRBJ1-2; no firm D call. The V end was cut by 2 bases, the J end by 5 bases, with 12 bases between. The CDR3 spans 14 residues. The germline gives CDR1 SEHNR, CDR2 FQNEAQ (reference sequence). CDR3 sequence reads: CASSLRAGLYGYTF. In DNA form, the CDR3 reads TGTGCCAGCAGCTTACGGGCAGGTCTATATGGCTACACCTTC.

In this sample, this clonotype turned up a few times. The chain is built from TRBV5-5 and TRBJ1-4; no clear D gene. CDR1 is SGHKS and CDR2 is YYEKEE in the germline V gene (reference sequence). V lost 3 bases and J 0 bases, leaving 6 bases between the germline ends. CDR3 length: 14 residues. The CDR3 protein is CASSSRATNEKLFF. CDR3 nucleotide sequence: TGTGCCAGCAGCTCCCGTGCAACTAATGAAAAACTGTTTTTT.

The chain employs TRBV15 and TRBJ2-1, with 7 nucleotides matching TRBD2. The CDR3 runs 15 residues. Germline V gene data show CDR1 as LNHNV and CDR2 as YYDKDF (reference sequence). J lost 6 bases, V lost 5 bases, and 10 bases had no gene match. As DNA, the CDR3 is TGTGCCACCAGCTTGTCAGGACTAGTGGGCAATGAGCAGTTCTTC. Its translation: CATSLSGLVGNEQFF.

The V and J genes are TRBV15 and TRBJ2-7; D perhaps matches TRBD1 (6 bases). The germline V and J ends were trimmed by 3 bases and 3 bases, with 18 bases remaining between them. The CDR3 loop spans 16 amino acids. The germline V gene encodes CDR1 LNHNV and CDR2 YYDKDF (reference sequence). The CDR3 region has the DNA TGTGCCACCAGCAGTTGGGACAAACAGTCTAGCTACGAGCAGTACTTC. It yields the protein CATSSWDKQSSYEQYF.

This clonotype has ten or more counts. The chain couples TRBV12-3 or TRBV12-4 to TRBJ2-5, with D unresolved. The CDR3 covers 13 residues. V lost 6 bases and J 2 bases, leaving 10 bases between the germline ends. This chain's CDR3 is CASRRRSQETQYF. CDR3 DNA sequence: TGTGCCAGCAGAAGGAGATCGCAAGAGACCCAGTACTTC.

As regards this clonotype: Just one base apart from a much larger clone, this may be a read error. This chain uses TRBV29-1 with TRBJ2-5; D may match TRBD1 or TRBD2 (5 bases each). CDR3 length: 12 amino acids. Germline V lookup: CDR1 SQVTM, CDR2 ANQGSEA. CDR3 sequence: CSKLDRKEIQYF. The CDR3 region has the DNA TGCAGCAAACTAGACAGAAAAGAGATCCAGTACTTC.

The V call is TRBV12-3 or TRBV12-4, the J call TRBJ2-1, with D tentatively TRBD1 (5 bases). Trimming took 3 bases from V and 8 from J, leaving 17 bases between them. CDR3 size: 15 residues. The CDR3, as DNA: TGTGCCAGCAGTTTTCTCAGGGCCCTCTCGGATGAGCAGTTCTTC. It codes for CASSFLRALSDEQFF.

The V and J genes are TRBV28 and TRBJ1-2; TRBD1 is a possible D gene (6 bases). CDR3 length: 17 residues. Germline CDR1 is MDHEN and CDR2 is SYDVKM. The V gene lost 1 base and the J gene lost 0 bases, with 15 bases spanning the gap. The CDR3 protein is CASSLFQGQVSNYGYTF. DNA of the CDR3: TGTGCCAGCAGTTTATTTCAGGGGCAGGTCTCTAACTATGGCTACACCTTC.

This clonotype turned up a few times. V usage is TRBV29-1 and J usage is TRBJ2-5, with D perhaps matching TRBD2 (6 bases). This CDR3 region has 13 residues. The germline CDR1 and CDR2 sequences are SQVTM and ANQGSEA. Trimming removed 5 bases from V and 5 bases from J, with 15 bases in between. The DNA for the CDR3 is TGCAGCGTTAGGCGGGACCCGGGGGAGACCCAGTACTTC. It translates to CSVRRDPGETQYF. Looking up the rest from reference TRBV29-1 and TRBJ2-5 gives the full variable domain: SAVISQKPSRDICQRGTSLTIQCQVDSQVTMMFWYRQQPGQSLTLIATANQGSEATYESGFVIDKFPISRPNLTFSTLTVSNMSPEDSSIYLCSVRRDPGETQYFGPGTRLLVL.

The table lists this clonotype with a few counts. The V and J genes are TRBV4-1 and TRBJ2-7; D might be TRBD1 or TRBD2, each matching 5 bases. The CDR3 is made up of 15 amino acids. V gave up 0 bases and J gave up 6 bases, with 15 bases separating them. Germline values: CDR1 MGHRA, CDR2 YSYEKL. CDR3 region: CASSQEEGRLSEQYF. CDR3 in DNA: TGCGCCAGCAGCCAAGAAGAGGGACGTCTCTCCGAGCAGTACTTC.

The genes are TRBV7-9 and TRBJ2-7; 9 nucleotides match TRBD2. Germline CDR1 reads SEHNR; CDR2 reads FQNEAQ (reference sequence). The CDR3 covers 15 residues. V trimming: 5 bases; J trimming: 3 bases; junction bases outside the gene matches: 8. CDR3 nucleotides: TGTGCCAGCAGCCCTATAGCGGGAGCTGGCTACGAGCAGTACTTC. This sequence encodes CASSPIAGAGYEQYF.

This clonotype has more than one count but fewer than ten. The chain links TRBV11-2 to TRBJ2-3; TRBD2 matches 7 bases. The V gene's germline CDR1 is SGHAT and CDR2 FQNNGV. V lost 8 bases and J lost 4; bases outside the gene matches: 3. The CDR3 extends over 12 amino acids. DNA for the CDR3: TGTGCCAGCGGACTAGTTTCAGATACGCAGTATTTT. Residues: CASGLVSDTQYF.

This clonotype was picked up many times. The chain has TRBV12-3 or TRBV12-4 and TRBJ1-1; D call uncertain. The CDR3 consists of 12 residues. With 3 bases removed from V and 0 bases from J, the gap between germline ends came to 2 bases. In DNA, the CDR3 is TGTGCCAGCAGTTTTGTGAACACTGAAGCTTTCTTT. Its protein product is CASSFVNTEAFF.

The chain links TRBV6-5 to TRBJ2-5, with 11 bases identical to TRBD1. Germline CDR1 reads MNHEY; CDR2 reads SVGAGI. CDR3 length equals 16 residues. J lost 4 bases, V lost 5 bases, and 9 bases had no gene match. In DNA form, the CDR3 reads TGTGCCAGCAGTCGCGCCGGGACAGGGGGAGGAGAGACCCAGTACTTC. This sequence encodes CASSRAGTGGGETQYF.

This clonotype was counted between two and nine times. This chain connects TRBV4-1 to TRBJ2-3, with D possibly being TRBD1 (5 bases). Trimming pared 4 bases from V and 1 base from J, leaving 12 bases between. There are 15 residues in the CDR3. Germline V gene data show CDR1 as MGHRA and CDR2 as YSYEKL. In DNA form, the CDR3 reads TGCGCCAGCAGCCCGGAGCAGGGCGGCACAGATACGCAGTATTTT. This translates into CASSPEQGGTDTQYF.

DNA for the CDR3: TGTGCCAGCAGGAAACTAACTTCTAGCGGGTTCCTCTACGAGCAGTACTTC. Its protein is CASRKLTSSGFLYEQYF. The genes are TRBV28 and TRBJ2-4, with 8 bases lining up with TRBD2. The J call may be faulty, since TRBJ2-7 better matches the DNA end. There are 17 residues in the CDR3. Germline CDR1 is MDHEN and CDR2 is SYDVKM.

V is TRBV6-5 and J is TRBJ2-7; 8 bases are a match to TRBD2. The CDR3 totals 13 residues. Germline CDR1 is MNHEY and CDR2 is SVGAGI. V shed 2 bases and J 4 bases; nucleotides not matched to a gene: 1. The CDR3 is CASSYQRGYEQYF. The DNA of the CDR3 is TGTGCCAGCAGTTACCAGCGGGGGTACGAGCAGTACTTC.

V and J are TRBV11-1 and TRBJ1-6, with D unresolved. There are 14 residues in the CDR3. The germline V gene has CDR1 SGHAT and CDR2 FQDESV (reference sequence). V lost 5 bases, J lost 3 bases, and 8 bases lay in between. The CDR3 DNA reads TGTGCCAGCAGCATCGACAACTATAATTCACCCCTCCACTTT. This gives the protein CASSIDNYNSPLHF.

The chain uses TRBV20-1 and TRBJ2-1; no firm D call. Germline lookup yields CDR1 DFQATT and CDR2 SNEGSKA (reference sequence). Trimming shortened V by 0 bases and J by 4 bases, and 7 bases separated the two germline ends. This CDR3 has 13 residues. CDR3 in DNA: TGCAGTGCTAGAGAATTCCCTTACAATGAGCAGTTCTTC. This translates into CSAREFPYNEQFF.

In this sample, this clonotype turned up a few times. CDR3 coding DNA: TGCAGCGTTGACAGGGGGTCTGGTGAAAAACTGTTTTTT. This codes for CSVDRGSGEKLFF. The rearrangement uses TRBV29-1 and TRBJ1-4; 7 bases are shared with TRBD1. Germline V lookup: CDR1 SQVTM, CDR2 ANQGSEA. With V trimmed by 3 bases and J by 7 bases, 5 bases remained unmatched. This CDR3 region has 13 residues.

In DNA form, the CDR3 reads TGCAGCGTTGAAGATCCGGGGAGGGTTGAAAAACTGTTTTTT. This sequence encodes CSVEDPGRVEKLFF. J is TRBJ1-4 and V is TRBV29-1; no reliable D call. Trimming shortened V by 0 bases and J by 7 bases, and 12 bases separated the two germline ends. The CDR3 has 14 residues. From germline, CDR1 is SQVTM and CDR2 ANQGSEA.

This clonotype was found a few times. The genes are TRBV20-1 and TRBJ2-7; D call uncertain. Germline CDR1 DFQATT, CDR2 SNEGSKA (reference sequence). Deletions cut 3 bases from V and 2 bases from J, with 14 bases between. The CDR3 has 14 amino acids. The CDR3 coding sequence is TGCAGTGCTAGTGGCCTAGATTCCCCCTACGAGCAGTACTTC. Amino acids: CSASGLDSPYEQYF.

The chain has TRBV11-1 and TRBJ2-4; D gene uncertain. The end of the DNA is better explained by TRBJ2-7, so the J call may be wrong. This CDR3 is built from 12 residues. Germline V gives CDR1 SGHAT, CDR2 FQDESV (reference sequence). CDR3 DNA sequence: TGTGCCAGCAGTCCTACCCAATTCGAGCAGTACTTC. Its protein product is CASSPTQFEQYF.

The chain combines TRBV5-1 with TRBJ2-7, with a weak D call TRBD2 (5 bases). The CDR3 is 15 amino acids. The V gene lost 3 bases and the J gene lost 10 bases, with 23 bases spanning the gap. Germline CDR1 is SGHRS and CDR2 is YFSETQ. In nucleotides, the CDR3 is TGCGCCAGCAGCTCCGGAGGCACAAGCCAAGAGGCCCAGTACTTC. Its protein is CASSSGGTSQEAQYF.